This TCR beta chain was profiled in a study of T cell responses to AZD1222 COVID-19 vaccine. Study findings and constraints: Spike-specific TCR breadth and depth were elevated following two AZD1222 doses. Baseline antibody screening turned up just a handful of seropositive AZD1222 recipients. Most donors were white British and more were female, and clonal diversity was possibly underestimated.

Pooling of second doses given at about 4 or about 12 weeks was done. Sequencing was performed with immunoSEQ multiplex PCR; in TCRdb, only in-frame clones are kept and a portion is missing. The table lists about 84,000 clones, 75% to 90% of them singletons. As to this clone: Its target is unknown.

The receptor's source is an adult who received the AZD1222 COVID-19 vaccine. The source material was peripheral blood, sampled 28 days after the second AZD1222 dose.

CDR3 region: CASSKQGAPGNTIYF. The CDR3 coding sequence is TGTGCCAGCAGTAAACAGGGGGCGCCTGGAAACACCATATATTTT. The chain carries TRBV6-6 and TRBJ1-3, with 9 bases identical to TRBD1. J lost 2 bases, V lost 5 bases, and 4 bases had no gene match. The germline V gene has CDR1 MNHNY and CDR2 SVGAGI (reference sequence). This CDR3 has 15 residues.